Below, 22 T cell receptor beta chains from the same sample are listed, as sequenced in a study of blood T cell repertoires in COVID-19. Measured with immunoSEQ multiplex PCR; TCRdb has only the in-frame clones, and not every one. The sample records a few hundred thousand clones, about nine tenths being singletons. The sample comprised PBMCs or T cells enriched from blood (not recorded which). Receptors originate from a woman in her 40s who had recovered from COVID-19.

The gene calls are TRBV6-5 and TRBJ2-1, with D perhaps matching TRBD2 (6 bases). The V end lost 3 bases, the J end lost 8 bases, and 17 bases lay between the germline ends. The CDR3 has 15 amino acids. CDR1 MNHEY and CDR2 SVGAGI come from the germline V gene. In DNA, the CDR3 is TGTGCCAGCAGTTATTTCCCCGGGAGTAAGTATGAGCAGTTCTTC. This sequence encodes CASSYFPGSKYEQFF.

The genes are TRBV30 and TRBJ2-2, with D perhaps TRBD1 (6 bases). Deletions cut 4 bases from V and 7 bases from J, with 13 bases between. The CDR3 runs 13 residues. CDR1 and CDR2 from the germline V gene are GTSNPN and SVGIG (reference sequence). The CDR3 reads CAWTPGDGGELFF. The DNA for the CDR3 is TGTGCCTGGACGCCAGGGGACGGCGGGGAGCTGTTTTTT.

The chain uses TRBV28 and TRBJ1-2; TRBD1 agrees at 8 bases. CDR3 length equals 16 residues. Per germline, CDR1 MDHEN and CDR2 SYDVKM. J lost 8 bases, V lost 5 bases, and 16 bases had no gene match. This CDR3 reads CASSATSRQGLRGYTF. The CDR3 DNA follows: TGTGCCAGCAGTGCAACATCCCGACAGGGGTTAAGGGGCTACACCTTC.

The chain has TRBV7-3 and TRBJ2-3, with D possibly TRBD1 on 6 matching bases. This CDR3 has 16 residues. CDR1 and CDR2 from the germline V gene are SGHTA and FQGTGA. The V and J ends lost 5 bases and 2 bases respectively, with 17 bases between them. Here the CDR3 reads CASSPGVSGNTDTQYF. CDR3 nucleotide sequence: TGTGCCAGCAGCCCAGGGGTTTCTGGGAACACAGATACGCAGTATTTT.

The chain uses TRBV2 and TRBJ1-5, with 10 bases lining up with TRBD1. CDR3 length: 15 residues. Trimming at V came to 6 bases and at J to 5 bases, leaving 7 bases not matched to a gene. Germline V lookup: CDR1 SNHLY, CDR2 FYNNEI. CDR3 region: CASRQRDRGDQPQHF. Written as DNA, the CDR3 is TGTGCCAGCAGGCAACGGGACAGGGGCGATCAGCCCCAGCATTTT.

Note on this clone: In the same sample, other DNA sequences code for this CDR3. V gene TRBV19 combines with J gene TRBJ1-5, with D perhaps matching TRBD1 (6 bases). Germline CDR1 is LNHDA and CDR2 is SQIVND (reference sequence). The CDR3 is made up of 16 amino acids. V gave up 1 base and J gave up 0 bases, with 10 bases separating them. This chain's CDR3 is CASSIGGTISNQPQHF. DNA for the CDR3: TGTGCCAGTAGTATAGGGGGGACAATTAGCAATCAGCCCCAGCATTTT. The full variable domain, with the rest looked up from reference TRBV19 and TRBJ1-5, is DGGITQSPKYLFRKEGQNVTLSCEQNLNHDAMYWYRQDPGQGLRLIYYSQIVNDFQKGDIAEGYSVSREKKESFPLTVTSAQKNPTAFYLCASSIGGTISNQPQHFGDGTRLSIL.

The CDR3 nucleotides read TGTGCCAGCAGTTTACAGATCAGTGGGCAGTACTTC. Its protein product is CASSLQISGQYF. The genes are TRBV28 and TRBJ2-7; D remains unclear. The CDR3 is 12 amino acids. Per the germline V gene, CDR1 is MDHEN and CDR2 is SYDVKM. V was cut by 2 bases and J by 9 bases, with 11 bases left in between.

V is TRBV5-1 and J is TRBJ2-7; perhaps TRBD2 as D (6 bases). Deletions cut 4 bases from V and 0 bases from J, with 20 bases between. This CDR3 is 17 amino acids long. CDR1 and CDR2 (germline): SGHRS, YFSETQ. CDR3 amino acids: CASSRQTAGTSSYEQYF. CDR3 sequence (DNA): TGCGCCAGCAGCCGACAGACAGCGGGTACGAGCTCCTACGAGCAGTACTTC.

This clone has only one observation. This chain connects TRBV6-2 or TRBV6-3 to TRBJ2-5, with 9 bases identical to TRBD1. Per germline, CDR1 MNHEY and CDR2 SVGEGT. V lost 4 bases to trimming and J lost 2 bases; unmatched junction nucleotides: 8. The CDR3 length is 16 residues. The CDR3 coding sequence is TGTGCCAGCAGTTTTCCGGGACAGGGAAGTCAAGAGACCCAGTACTTC. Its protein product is CASSFPGQGSQETQYF.

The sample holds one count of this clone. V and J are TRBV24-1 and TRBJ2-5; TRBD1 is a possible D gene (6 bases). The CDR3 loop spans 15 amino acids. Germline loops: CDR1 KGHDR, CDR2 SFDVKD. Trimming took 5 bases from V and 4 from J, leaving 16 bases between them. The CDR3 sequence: CATSATGSTGETQYF. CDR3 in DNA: TGTGCCACCAGTGCTACAGGGAGTACTGGAGAGACCCAGTACTTC.

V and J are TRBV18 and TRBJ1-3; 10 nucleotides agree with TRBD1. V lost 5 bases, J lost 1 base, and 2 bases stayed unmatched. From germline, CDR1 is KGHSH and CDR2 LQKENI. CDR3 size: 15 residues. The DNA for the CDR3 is TGTGCCAGCTCATCGGGACAGGGGTCTGGAAACACCATATATTTT. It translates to CASSSGQGSGNTIYF.

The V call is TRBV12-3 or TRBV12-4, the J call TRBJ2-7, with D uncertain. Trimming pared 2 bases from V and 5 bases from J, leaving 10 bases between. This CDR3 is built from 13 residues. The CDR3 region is CASSLSPLDEQYF. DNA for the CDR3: TGTGCCAGCAGTTTAAGCCCCCTTGACGAGCAGTACTTC.

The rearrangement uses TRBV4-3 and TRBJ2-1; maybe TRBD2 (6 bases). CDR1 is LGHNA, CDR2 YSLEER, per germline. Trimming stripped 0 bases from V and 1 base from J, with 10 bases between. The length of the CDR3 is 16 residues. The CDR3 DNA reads TGCGCCAGCAGCCAAGATAGGAGCGGGTCCTACAATGAGCAGTTCTTC. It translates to CASSQDRSGSYNEQFF.

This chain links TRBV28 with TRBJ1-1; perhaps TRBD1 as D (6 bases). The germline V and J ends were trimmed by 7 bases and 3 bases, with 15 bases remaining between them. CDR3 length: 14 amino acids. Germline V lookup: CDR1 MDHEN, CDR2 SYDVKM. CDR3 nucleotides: TGTGCCAGCACCTTACAGGGTCAGGACACTGAAGCTTTCTTT. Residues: CASTLQGQDTEAFF. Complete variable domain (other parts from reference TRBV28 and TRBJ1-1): DVKVTQSSRYLVKRTGEKVFLECVQDMDHENMFWYRQDPGLGLRLIYFSYDVKMKEKGDIPEGYSVSREKKERFSLILESASTNQTSMYLCASTLQGQDTEAFFGQGTRLTVV.

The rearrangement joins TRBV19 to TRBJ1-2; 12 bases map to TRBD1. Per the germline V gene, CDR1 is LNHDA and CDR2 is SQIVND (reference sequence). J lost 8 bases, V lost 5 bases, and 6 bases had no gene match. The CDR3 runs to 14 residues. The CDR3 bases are TGTGCCAGTAGTTTAAGGGACAGGGGGCCGGGCTACACCTTC. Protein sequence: CASSLRDRGPGYTF.

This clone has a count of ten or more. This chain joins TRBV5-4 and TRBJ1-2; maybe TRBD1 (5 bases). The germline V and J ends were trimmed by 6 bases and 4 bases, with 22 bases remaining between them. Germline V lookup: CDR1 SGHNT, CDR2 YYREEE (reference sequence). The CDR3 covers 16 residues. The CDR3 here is CASTAGTDPGGYGYTF. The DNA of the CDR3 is TGTGCCAGCACTGCCGGGACGGACCCGGGGGGCTATGGCTACACCTTC.

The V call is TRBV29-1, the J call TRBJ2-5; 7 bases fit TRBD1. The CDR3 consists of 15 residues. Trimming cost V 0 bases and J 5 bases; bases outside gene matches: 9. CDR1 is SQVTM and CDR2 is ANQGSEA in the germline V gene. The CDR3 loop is CSVEDWDRPEETQYF. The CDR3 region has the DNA TGCAGCGTTGAAGATTGGGACAGACCGGAGGAGACCCAGTACTTC.

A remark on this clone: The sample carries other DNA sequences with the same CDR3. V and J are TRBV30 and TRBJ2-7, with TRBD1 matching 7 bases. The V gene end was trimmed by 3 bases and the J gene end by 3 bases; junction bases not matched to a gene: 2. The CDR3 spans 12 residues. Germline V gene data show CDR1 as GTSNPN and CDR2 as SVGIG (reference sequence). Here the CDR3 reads CAWSYRGYEQYF. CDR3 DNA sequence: TGTGCCTGGAGCTACAGGGGCTACGAGCAGTACTTC.

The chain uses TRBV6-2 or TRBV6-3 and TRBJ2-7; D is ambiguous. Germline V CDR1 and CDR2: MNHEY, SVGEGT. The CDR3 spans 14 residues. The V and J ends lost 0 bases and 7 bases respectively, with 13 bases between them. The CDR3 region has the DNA TGTGCCAGCAGTTACTCGAGGCAGCCTGGGGAGCAGTACTTC. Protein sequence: CASSYSRQPGEQYF.

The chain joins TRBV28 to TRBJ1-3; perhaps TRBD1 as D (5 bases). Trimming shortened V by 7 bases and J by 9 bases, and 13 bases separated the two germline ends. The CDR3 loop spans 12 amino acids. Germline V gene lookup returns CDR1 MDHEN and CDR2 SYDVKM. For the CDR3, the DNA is TGTGCCAGCATGATTCAGGGCCGCACCATATATTTT. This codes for CASMIQGRTIYF.

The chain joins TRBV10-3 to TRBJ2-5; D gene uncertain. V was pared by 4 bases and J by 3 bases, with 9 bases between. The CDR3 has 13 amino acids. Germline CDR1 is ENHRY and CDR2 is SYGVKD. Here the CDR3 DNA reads TGTGCCATCAGTGCCGACTGGAAAGAGACCCAGTACTTC. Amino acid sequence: CAISADWKETQYF.

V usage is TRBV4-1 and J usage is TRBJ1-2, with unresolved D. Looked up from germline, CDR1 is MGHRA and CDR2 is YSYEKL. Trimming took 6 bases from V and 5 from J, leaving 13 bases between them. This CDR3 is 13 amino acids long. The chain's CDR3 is CASSRGIEYGYTF. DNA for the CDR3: TGCGCCAGCAGTCGCGGGATAGAGTATGGCTACACCTTC.